The present T cell receptor beta chain was sequenced within a study of blood T cell repertoires in COVID-19 (dated by TCRdb to 2020 to 2021). Notes on the research overall: Samples from collaborators originated in the United States, Italy and Spain and spanned both the acute and convalescent phases of COVID-19. Samples were obtained from the ongoing ImmuneRACE study (first 160 participants) and from about 1,300 subjects provided by 6 global collaborators. A de-identified subject ID, COVID-19 status, age in years and sex were almost always included in the sample metadata. The prospective study material was composed of cDNA or gDNA derived from T cells, B-cell-depleted T cells, or PBMCs. Subjects who had been exposed to COVID-19, were actively infected with it, or had recovered from it provided the deeply sampled blood TCRbeta repertoires that made up the dataset. A freely available public database, intended as a resource for researchers studying the immune response to SARS-CoV-2, is where the repertoires were released. Where available, HLA class I and class II types were obtained from metadata supplied by the sample provider rather than from assay-based typing. Results and caveats for the whole study, not just this receptor: How much clinical and demographic metadata was included differed by source and by participant, and the metadata was provided uncurated.

Participants in the prospective study were enrolled through a virtual design, were aged roughly 18 to 100 years, and lived in about 25 United States geographic areas. In the prospective study, cohorts were assigned on the basis of participant-reported clinical history obtained from a screening survey and a study questionnaire. Recovered participants in ImmuneRACE Cohort 3 were defined by two consecutive negative NP/OP PCR tests, clearance by a healthcare professional, or resolution of symptoms. In the prospective study, whole blood, serum and a nasopharyngeal or oropharyngeal swab were collected from each participant by mobile phlebotomists. Prospective study participants could optionally give additional blood draws and questionnaires over a roughly two-month period. Prospective study blood samples were shipped either frozen or at room temperature before DNA extraction. A note on this clone: It has no known antigen specificity. No much larger clonotype is one base removed from it; base qualities were not supplied.

Trimming removed 5 bases from V and 3 bases from J, leaving 10 bases between the germline ends. CDR1 and CDR2 were assigned from the germline V gene (reference sequence) as SEHNR and FQNEAQ. The CDR3, cysteine through phenylalanine, is 13 amino acids long. Only the CDR3 region is kept as DNA, spanning 39 bases read in frame from base 1. TCRbeta CDR3 regions were amplified from genomic DNA using the immunoSEQ Assay, a bias-controlled multiplex PCR. The authors' analysis ran thus. Within the assay, amplification of reference gene primers was used to estimate how many nucleated cells each sample contained. To quantify the absolute abundance of each unique TCRbeta CDR3 rearrangement, sequence reads were collapsed and filtered. For each sample, productive Simpson clonality was calculated as the square root of Simpson's diversity index across productive rearrangements. The source is immuneACCESS, and TCRdb retained only in-frame sequences with V and J called. Part of the clones is not carried over; for the studies checked, unresolved V genes explain less than half of this, and the remainder is unexplained. For V, J and clone size, that table is used; D and trimming come from the DNA. Within this sample are some 300,000 clones, with approximately 84% of them counted one time only. In total, the top ten clones hold 3.5% to 4.5% of the sample.

Sequenced input: PBMCs or T cells enriched from blood (not recorded which). The TCR was taken from a young man who had recovered from COVID-19. The rearranged chain carries TRBV7-9 and TRBJ1-2, and perhaps TRBD1 as D gene, on 5 matching bases. The DNA sequence is given as TGTGCCAGCAGCCCGGGGGACTACTATGGCTACACCTTC. It translates to CASSPGDYYGYTF.